These 7 T cell receptor beta chains originate from one sample sequenced in a study of cytomegalovirus exposure and HLA in healthy donors. PCR primers comprised 60 Vbeta and 13 Jbeta primers. Profiling relied on immunoSEQ multiplex PCR, and the TCRdb table lists in-frame clones only, not all of them. Of hundreds of thousands of clones in the sample, about 77% are singletons; the top ten hold less than 0.6%. The material sequenced was PBMCs. The receptors derive from a boy between 10 and 17 years old in good health and CMV-seronegative.

This clone was counted only a few times. The chain combines TRBV6-4 with TRBJ1-5; D might be TRBD1 (5 bases). Germline loops: CDR1 MRHNA, CDR2 SNTAGT. The ends were cut back, 4 bases at V and 5 bases at J, with 9 bases in the middle. The CDR3 sequence is 13 residues long. The CDR3 sequence is CASSVQEYQPQHF. The CDR3 region has the DNA TGTGCCAGCAGTGTACAGGAATATCAGCCCCAGCATTTT.

This chain joins TRBV10-3 and TRBJ1-5; 8 nucleotides match TRBD1. CDR1 is ENHRY and CDR2 is SYGVKD in the germline V gene. This CDR3 is built from 13 residues. The ends lost 6 bases at V and 5 bases at J; junction bases unmatched: 3. CDR3 protein: CAIREDRDQPQHF. CDR3 DNA: TGTGCCATCAGAGAGGACAGGGATCAGCCCCAGCATTTT.

Written as DNA, the CDR3 is TGTGCCAGCAGCCCATCCATCAGGGGGCGCGGGTTATTTGGCTACACCTTC. It is translated as CASSPSIRGRGLFGYTF. This rearrangement joins TRBV7-8 to TRBJ1-2; 8 bases fit TRBD1. Germline CDR1 reads SGHVS; CDR2 reads FQNEAQ. CDR3 size: 17 residues. The trim removed 5 bases at V and 7 bases at J, leaving 18 bases unmatched.

V gene TRBV11-2 combines with J gene TRBJ2-7; possibly TRBD2 for D (7 bases). This CDR3 comprises 15 residues. Looked up from germline, CDR1 is SGHAT and CDR2 is FQNNGV. Trimming removed 5 bases at V and 3 bases at J, with 17 bases between. The CDR3 reads CASSDSRGQGYEQYF. CDR3 DNA: TGTGCCAGCAGCGATTCGCGGGGGCAGGGCTACGAGCAGTACTTC.

This sequence joins TRBV6-5 and TRBJ2-3; D unclear. CDR3 size: 13 residues. CDR1 and CDR2 (germline): MNHEY, SVGAGI. The V and J ends lost 6 bases and 6 bases respectively, with 13 bases between them. The CDR3 sequence: CASSDFLSDTQYF. The CDR3, as DNA: TGTGCCAGCAGCGACTTCCTTTCGGATACGCAGTATTTT.

This clone has only one observation. The gene calls are TRBV4-1 and TRBJ2-2; 13 nucleotides align to TRBD2. Looked up from germline, CDR1 is MGHRA and CDR2 is YSYEKL. This CDR3 has 17 amino acids. With 4 bases clipped from V and 2 bases from J, the junction kept 4 bases outside the gene matches. CDR3 bases: TGCGCCAGCAGCCCGGGACTAGCGGGGCTAAACACCGGGGAGCTGTTTTTT. Protein sequence: CASSPGLAGLNTGELFF.

The chain has TRBV27 and TRBJ2-7, with 12 bases aligning to TRBD2. After removal of 2 bases from V and 3 bases from J, the junction contained 5 bases not matched to a gene. Germline V gene lookup returns CDR1 MNHEY and CDR2 SMNVEV (reference sequence). The CDR3 loop spans 16 amino acids. Here the CDR3 reads CASSLASGGVYYEQYF. The CDR3 bases are TGTGCCAGCAGTTTAGCTAGCGGGGGGGTCTACTACGAGCAGTACTTC.